Given below is one T cell receptor (beta chain) in context. Its cognate antigen has yet to be identified. One base away there is no much larger clone; base qualities are not given. Libraries of naive CD8 T cells were generated from roughly 20,000 to 1,000,000 sorted cells, with 10%, 30% or 50% of the purified RNA used. On a BD FACSAria II, naive CD8 T cells were FACS-sorted as CD8+CD4-CCR7+CD45RA+ and collected into RLT Plus buffer. To test detection sensitivity, Jurkat RNA equivalent to more than eight TCR copies was spiked into samples of roughly 18,000-1,100,000 naive CD8 T cells. Enrichment of CD8 T cells was performed with RosetteSep CD8+ T Cell Enrichment Cocktail and Ficoll-Paque, after which ACK red cell lysis was carried out. The library was obtained by PCR. The instrument was a NextSeq 500. Bulk TCR libraries were generated as previously described, with the TCR primers listed in Table S5 used. Total RNA was purified with the Qiagen AllPrep DNA/RNA kit. Before any analysis, reads coming from multiple sequencing runs of the same library were combined into one pool. Regarding the original processing steps: Reads were retained only if an exact TCR constant sequence was present, and the retained reads were trimmed to 150 nt and grouped according to their 12-nt molecular barcodes. Reads inside each barcode group were sub-clustered using a 15% Levenshtein threshold, and a quality-weighted consensus sequence was constructed for each RNA molecule. Non-functional sequences were filtered out, along with any lower-count sequence sitting one edit away from another sequence. Based on a fit of two negative binomial distributions, barcode sub-clusters having less than 20% of the maximum read count were discarded. TCRdb applied fastp at Q25 and MiXCR to the public reads, then kept only in-frame beta chains. Every distinct CDR3 protein forms one entry, paired with its most common genes and DNA. TCRdb, not the authors, supplied the V and J calls. The sample table shows approximately 590,000 distinct CDR3 sequences, and around 25% are seen once. The top ten clonotypes cover about 0.73% of the sample.

The data were obtained in a study of molecular identifiers for immune sequencing clone quantification (dated by TCRdb to between 2017 and 2018). Looking at the study overall: For a replicate experiment, RNA from roughly 18,000 or 92,000 naive CD8 T cells was divided into five aliquots, and four of the five aliquots were sequenced. The study was a methods study using CD8 T cells to benchmark molecular-identifier clustering-based TCR repertoire sequencing (MIDCIRS) and TCR RNA copy counting.

What the authors observed across the whole study: A single cell's worth of spiked-in Jurkat TCR RNA was reported detectable even among 850,000 to 1,000,000 naive CD8 T cells. The naive libraries included spiked-in Jurkat TCR RNA (roughly nine copies' worth), and this Jurkat TCR RNA is not part of the donor repertoire. In CMV-specific effector cells, clones with more than 20 RNA copies accounted for over 99% of molecules, whereas in naive cells such clones accounted for under 1%. Highly expanded clone sizes could be underestimated because identical TCR molecules may share a barcode. When barcode sub-clustering was not used, chimeric consensus sequences inflated TCR diversity, with chimeras reaching as high as 47%. Modeling indicated about 3.1 TCR RNA copies recovered per cell, compared with 9.5 to 10 by digital PCR, which implies a capture efficiency of about 31%.

The germline V and J ends show losses of 3 bases and 7 bases respectively, and no gene match explains 17 bases of the junction. According to the germline V gene (reference sequence), CDR1 reads MNHEY and CDR2 reads SMNVEV. The CDR3 sequence holds 18 residues, the cysteine and phenylalanine included. The entry retains the CDR3 DNA only, 54 bases that are in frame from base 1. Sequenced material: naive CD8+ T cells from blood, with Jurkat cell RNA spiked in. Explained via the paper, the cell subset or site label denotes: FACS-sorted CD8+CD4-CCR7+CD45RA+ naive T cells. The TCR sequence derives from a human donor in good health. Some libraries in this study had Jurkat cell RNA spiked in. The receptor chain draws on TRBV27 and TRBJ2-1; the central 8 bases match TRBD2. The DNA reads TGTGCCAGCAGTTTTATAGCTAGCGGGCCGGGAGGAGGGAATGAGCAGTTCTTC. Protein translation: CASSFIASGPGGGNEQFF.